Below are 10 T cell receptor beta chains sequenced from a single sample in a study of technical replicates of blood from several donors. Clones were sequenced by immunoSEQ multiplex PCR, and TCRdb holds only the in-frame ones, with some missing. The table has about 100,000 clones, about 94% seen once. Sequencing used T cells isolated from PBMCs. The origin of the receptors is a human donor in good health.

This clone appeared a single time. The chain uses TRBV28 and TRBJ2-7; 14 positions match TRBD2. Germline CDR1 MDHEN, CDR2 SYDVKM. The CDR3 totals 18 residues. Trimming cost V 5 bases and J 0 bases; bases outside gene matches: 9. CDR3 DNA sequence: TGTGCCAGCAGTGTTGGACTAGCGGGAGGCAGAAGCTCCTACGAGCAGTACTTC. Translated: CASSVGLAGGRSSYEQYF.

The J gene is TRBJ1-6, the V gene TRBV14; TRBD1 is a possible D gene (5 bases). Germline V CDR1 and CDR2: SGHDN, FVKESK. Trimming stripped 6 bases from V and 0 bases from J, with 12 bases between. This CDR3 is 16 amino acids long. The CDR3 spells CASRGPDSSYNSPLHF. Written as DNA, the CDR3 is TGTGCCAGCAGGGGGCCAGATAGCTCCTATAATTCACCCCTCCACTTT.

The chain is built from TRBV5-6 and TRBJ2-7; TRBD1 is a possible D gene (6 bases). CDR1 and CDR2 (germline): SGHDT, YYEEEE. This CDR3 comprises 14 residues. Trimming shortened V by 0 bases and J by 3 bases, and 10 bases separated the two germline ends. DNA for the CDR3: TGTGCCAGCAGCTTGGGACAGGCCAACTACGAGCAGTACTTC. This translates into CASSLGQANYEQYF.

The chain employs TRBV6-5 and TRBJ2-1; 8 bases are shared with TRBD2. J lost 4 bases, V lost 0 bases, and 5 bases had no gene match. CDR1 is MNHEY and CDR2 is SVGAGI in the germline V gene. CDR3 length: 16 amino acids. CDR3 sequence: CASSYSGAGVYNEQFF. DNA for the CDR3: TGTGCCAGCAGTTACTCGGGAGCGGGAGTATACAATGAGCAGTTCTTC.

The J gene is TRBJ2-1, the V gene TRBV5-8; possible D gene TRBD1, 7 bases. The V end lost 4 bases, the J end lost 7 bases, and 21 bases lay between the germline ends. The CDR3 contains 16 residues. Germline loops: CDR1 SGHTS, CDR2 YDEGEE. CDR3 protein: CASSPGEETGTNEQFF. CDR3 DNA: TGTGCCAGCAGCCCGGGGGAAGAGACAGGGACTAATGAGCAGTTCTTC.

The rearrangement joins TRBV6-6 to TRBJ2-7; the D is unclear. The CDR3 covers 14 residues. Germline-derived CDR1 and CDR2 are MNHNY and SVGAGI (reference sequence). V gave up 0 bases and J gave up 5 bases, with 11 bases separating them. CDR3 loop: CASSYSNWLNEQYF. The DNA for the CDR3 is TGTGCCAGCAGTTACTCGAATTGGCTGAACGAGCAGTACTTC.

V and J are TRBV6-5 and TRBJ1-5; D is possibly TRBD1 (5 bases). This CDR3 is built from 14 residues. V gave up 1 base and J gave up 4 bases, with 8 bases separating them. Per germline, CDR1 MNHEY and CDR2 SVGAGI. DNA of the CDR3: TGTGCCAGCAGTTACTTGGGGGGGAATCAGCCCCAGCATTTT. Protein product: CASSYLGGNQPQHF.

The V and J genes are TRBV7-7 and TRBJ2-5; 12 bases fit TRBD2. Germline V gene sequence: CDR1 SSHAT, CDR2 FNYEAQ (reference sequence). The V gene end was trimmed by 1 base and the J gene end by 5 bases; junction bases not matched to a gene: 5. This CDR3 comprises 16 residues. In DNA, the CDR3 is TGTGCCAGCAGCTTAGGACTAGCGGGAGCGGGTGAGACCCAGTACTTC. Translating it yields CASSLGLAGAGETQYF.

This sequence joins TRBV5-1 and TRBJ2-5, with 11 bases matching TRBD1. The CDR3 extends over 15 amino acids. V was pared by 1 base and J by 8 bases, with 7 bases of the junction left unmatched. CDR1 and CDR2 (germline): SGHRS, YFSETQ. This CDR3 is CASSLTPGQGETQYF. The CDR3 coding sequence is TGCGCCAGCAGCTTGACGCCGGGACAGGGGGAAACCCAGTACTTC.

V and J are TRBV2 and TRBJ2-3; D call uncertain. Germline V gene data show CDR1 as SNHLY and CDR2 as FYNNEI. The ends were cut back, 6 bases at V and 1 base at J, with 14 bases in the middle. The CDR3 covers 15 residues. CDR3 sequence reads: CASSPAAGGTDTQYF. The CDR3 DNA reads TGTGCCAGCAGCCCGGCGGCTGGAGGCACAGATACGCAGTATTTT.